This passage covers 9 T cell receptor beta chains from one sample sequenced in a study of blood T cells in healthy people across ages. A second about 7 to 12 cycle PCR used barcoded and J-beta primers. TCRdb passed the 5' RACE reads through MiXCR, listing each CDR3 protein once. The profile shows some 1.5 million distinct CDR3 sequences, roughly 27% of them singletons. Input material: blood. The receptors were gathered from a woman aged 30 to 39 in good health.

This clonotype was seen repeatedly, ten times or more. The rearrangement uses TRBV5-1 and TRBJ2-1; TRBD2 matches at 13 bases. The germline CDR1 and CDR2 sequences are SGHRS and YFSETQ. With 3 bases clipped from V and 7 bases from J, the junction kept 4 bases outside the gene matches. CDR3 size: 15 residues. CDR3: CASSSTSGRGNEQFF. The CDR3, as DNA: TGCGCCAGCAGCTCCACTAGCGGGAGGGGGAATGAGCAGTTCTTC.

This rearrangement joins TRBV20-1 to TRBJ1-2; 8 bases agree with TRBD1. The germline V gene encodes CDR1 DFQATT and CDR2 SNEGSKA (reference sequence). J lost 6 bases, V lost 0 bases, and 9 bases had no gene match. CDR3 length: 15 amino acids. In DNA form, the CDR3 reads TGCAGTGCTAGAGATTCAAGGCAGGGGGCTCATGGCTACACCTTC. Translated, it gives CSARDSRQGAHGYTF.

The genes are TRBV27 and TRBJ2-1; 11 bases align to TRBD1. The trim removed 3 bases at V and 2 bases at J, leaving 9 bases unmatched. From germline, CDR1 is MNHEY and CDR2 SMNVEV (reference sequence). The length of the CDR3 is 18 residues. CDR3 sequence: CASSFQLRTGGTYNEQFF. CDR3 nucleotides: TGTGCCAGCAGTTTCCAGCTTAGGACAGGGGGCACCTACAATGAGCAGTTCTTC.

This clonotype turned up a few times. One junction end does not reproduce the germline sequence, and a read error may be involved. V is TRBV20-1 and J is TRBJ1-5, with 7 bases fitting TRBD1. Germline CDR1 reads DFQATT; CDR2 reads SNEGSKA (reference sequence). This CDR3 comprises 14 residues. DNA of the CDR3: TGCAGTGCTGGAGACAGGGAGGGGACTCAGCCCCAGCATTTT. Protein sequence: CSAGDREGTQPQHF.

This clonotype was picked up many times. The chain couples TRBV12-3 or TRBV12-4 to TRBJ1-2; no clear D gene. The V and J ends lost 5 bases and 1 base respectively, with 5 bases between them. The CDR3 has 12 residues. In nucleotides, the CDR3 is TGTGCCAGCAGTACAAGTAACTATGGCTACACCTTC. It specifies CASSTSNYGYTF.

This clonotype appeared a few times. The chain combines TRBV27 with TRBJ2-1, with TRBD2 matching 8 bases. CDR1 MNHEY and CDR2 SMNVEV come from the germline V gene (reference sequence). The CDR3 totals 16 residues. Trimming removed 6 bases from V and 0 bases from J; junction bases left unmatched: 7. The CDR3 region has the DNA TGTGCCAGCAGCCGCTCCGGGAGGGGCTCCTACAATGAGCAGTTCTTC. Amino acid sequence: CASSRSGRGSYNEQFF.

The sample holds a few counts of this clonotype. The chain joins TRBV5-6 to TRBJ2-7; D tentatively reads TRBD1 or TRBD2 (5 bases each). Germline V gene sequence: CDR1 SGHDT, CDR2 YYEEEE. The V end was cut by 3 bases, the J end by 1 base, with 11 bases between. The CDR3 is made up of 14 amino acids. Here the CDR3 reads CASSSGPASYEQYF. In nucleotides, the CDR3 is TGTGCCAGCAGCTCGGGACCAGCTTCCTACGAGCAGTACTTC.

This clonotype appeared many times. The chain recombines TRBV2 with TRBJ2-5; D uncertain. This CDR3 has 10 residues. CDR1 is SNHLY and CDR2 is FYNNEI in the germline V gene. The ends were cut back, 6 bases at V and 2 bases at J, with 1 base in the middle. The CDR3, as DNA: TGTGCCAGCAGGCAAGAGACCCAGTACTTC. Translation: CASRQETQYF. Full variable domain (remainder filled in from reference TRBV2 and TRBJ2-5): EPEVTQTPSHQVTQMGQEVILRCVPISNHLYFYWYRQILGQKVEFLVSFYNNEISEKSEIFDDQFSVERPDGSNFTLKIRSTKLEDSAMYFCASRQETQYFGPGTRLLVL.

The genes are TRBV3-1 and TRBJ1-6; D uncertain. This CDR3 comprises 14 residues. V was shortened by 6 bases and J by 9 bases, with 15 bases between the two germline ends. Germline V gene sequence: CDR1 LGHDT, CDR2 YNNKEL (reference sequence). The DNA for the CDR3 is TGTGCCAGCAGGAGCGGACCAACAAGTTCACCCCTCCACTTT. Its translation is CASRSGPTSSPLHF.